The clone carrying this TCR beta chain was observed a handful of times. The antigen remains undetermined. This sample is part of a study of cytomegalovirus exposure and HLA in healthy donors. Study-wide points: Most of the TCR beta V segments (in an earlier analysis) were productive either about 87% or about 30% of the time. Later on, a genetic analysis was performed. It linked a missense variant in DCLRE1C with V- and J-gene trimming of TCR beta. Later analysis found that TCR beta chains associated with HLA were more clonally expanded than other, equally common chains.

Donors consisted of healthy bone marrow donors. Primers included in the PCR were 60 Vbeta and 13 Jbeta primers. Libraries were prepared by immunoSEQ multiplex PCR; TCRdb keeps only in-frame clonotypes and omits some of them. The sample records 100,000 to 150,000 clones, around three quarters being singletons. Trimming removed 5 bases at V and 0 bases at J, with 8 bases between. CDR1 and CDR2 (germline): LNHDA, SQIVND (reference sequence). The CDR3 has 14 residues. Material for sequencing was PBMCs. This clonotype was obtained from a female donor in good health and CMV-seronegative. This chain joins TRBV19 and TRBJ1-3; TRBD1 is a possible D gene (5 bases). The CDR3 sequence is CASSDGGSGNTIYF. The CDR3 DNA sequence: TGTGCCAGTAGTGACGGGGGCTCTGGAAACACCATATATTTT.